This T cell receptor (beta chain) was sequenced for a study of beta chain features in type 1 diabetes. Overall study findings and caveats: Insertions were fewer and deletions more numerous at VDJ junctions in type 1 diabetes patients. Cells with high TCR expression could be over-represented by cDNA sequencing.

Via the markers CD45RO/CCR7/CD25/CD127/CD95/CD27, stem cell-like memory, regulatory, central memory and naive CD4+ cells were sorted. To note about this clone: Its cognate antigen is unknown.

Sequenced material consisted of expressed TCRB transcripts (all of the isolated RNA was reverse transcribed). Using immunoSEQ multiplex PCR, the repertoire was profiled, and TCRdb retains in-frame clones only, with some absent. The profile shows 150,000 to 170,000 clones, around 8% of them singletons. V lost 4 bases, J lost 5 bases, and 20 bases lay in between. Germline V gene sequence: CDR1 MNHNS, CDR2 SASEGT. The length of the CDR3 is 16 residues. The sequence came from a man in his late teens or twenties in good health. The rearrangement joins TRBV6-1 to TRBJ1-2; possible D gene TRBD1, 5 bases. The sequenced sample consisted of central memory CD4+ T cells from blood. The chain's CDR3 is CASSAPNQGFGYGYTF. CDR3 bases: TGTGCCAGCAGTGCCCCTAACCAGGGATTTGGGTATGGCTACACCTTC.